The clone carrying this TCR beta chain was detected only a few times. Its specificity is not known. Before extraction, the whole blood was not fractionated, and total RNA was taken from it. It was the library that attached unique molecular identifiers to individual cDNA molecules. Source study methods: Samples held a median of roughly 100,000 TCRs, range about 20,000–690,600. TCRdb fed the 5' RACE reads into MiXCR, producing one record per CDR3 protein. TCRdb, not the authors, supplied the V and J calls. The sample includes some 150,000 distinct CDR3 sequences, about 4% of them seen just once. The data derive from a study of human T cells and chemical hapten exposure. Study observations and caveats: Those TCRs sitting above 1 in 1000 frequency stayed the same with DPC sensitization.

Trimming took off 1 base at V and 2 bases at J, with 20 bases between the two ends. Germline V gene sequence: CDR1 LGHNA, CDR2 YNFKEQ. This CDR3 region has 18 residues. The TCR comes from a female donor in good health. The chain recombines TRBV4-2 with TRBJ1-1; D is uncertain. In DNA, the CDR3 is TGTGCCAGCAGCCAAGCGGGCCCTAGTAGGTGCTCTAACACTGAAGCTTTCTTT. Translation: CASSQAGPSRCSNTEAFF.